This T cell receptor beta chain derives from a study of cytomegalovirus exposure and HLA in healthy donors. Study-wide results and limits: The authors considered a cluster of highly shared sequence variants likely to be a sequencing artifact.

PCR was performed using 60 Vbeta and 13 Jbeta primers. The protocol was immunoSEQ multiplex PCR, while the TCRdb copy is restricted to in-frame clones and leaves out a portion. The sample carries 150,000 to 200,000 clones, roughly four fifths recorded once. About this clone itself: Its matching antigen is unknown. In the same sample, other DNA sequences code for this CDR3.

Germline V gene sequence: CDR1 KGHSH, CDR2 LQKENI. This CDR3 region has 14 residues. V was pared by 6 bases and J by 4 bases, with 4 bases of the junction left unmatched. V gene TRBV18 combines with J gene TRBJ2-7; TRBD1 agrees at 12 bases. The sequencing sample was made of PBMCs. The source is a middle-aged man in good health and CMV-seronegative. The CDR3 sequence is CASSPGQGAYEQYF. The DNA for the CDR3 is TGTGCCAGCTCGCCGGGACAGGGGGCGTACGAGCAGTACTTC.